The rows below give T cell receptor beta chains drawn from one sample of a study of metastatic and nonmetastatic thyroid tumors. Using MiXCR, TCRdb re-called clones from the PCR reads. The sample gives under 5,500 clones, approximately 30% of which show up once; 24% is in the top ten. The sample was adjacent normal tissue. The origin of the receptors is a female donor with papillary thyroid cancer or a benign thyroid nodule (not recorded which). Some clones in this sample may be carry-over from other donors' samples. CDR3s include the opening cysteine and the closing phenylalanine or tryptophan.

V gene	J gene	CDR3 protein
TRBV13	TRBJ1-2	CASSSRGPKEGAYYGYTF
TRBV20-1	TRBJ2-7	CSARQDYEQYF
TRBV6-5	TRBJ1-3	CASSSGYSGNTIYF
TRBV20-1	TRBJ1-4	CSARPPDTRGEKLFF
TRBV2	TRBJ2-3	CASSNRPKPTDTQYF
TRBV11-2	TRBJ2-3	CASTVAGPGDTQYF
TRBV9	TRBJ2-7	CASSVRDLSEQYF
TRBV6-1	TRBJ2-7	CASSDWRDIGTGTQYF
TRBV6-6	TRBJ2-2	CASSYSDAGLGELFF
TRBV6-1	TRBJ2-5	CASSHRRDGETQYF
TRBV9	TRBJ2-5	CASSVVAGRVEETQYF
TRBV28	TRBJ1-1	CASSLHRPNTEAFF
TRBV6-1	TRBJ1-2	CASSGRPYGYTF
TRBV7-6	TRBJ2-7	CASSPTGGEQYF
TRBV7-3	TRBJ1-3	CASSIEGGGGNTIYF
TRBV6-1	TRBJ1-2	CASSEFSDRGEGYTF
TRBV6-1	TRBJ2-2	CASSASTGELFF
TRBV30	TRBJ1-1	CAWRPQGRTEAFF
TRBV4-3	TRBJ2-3	CASSLRDLTDTQYF
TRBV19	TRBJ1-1	CASSYRGEGTEAFF
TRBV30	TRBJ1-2	CAYSRGYGYTF
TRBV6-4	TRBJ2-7	CASSEAGGTGLYEQYF
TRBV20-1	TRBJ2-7	CSGQGRAYEQYF
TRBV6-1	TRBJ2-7	CASDSQGEGSEQYF
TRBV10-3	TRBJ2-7	CAISGRDFGEQYF
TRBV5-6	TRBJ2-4	CASSAPGHGAKNIQYF
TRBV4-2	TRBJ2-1	CASSGTSGRGGNEQFF
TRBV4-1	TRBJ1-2	CASSQEDRLYGYTF
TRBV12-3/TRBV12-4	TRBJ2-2	CASSGGQNTGELFF
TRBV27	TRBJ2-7	CASSYQGKAYEQYF
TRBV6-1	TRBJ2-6	CASRNSGANVLTF
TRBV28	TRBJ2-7	CASTQGQGAYEQYF
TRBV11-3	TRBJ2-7	CASSLGGSVNYEQYF
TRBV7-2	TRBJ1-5	CASSSDRGQPQHF
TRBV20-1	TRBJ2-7	CSARADPRETSLGPYEQYF
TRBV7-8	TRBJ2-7	CASSSSPGLEQYF
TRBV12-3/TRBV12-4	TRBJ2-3	CASSFYRGDTQYF
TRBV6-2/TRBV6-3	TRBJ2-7	CASLRTPGREQYF
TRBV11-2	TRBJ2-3	CASSLIGMGFSDTQYF
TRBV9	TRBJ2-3	CASSGAGITDTQYF
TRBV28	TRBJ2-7	CASSLRARREQYF
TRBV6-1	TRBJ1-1	CASSVSSNTEAFF
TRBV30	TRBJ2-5	CAWSVRLETQYF
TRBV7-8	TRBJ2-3	CASILGDYDTDTQYF
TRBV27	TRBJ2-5	CASSLGGRGTQYF